The 2 T cell receptor beta chains below all came from one sample that was sequenced in a study of T cells in localized non-small cell lung cancer. TCRdb keeps only in-frame clones here, not all; method: immunoSEQ multiplex PCR. The sample holds about 13,000 clones; around four fifths are singletons and the top ten take approximately 30%. Sequenced material: peripheral blood, taken before any cancer treatment. These receptors all come from a male donor at least 60 years old with stage I squamous cell lung carcinoma.

The chain employs TRBV19 and TRBJ2-5; 12 bases align to TRBD1. Germline V lookup: CDR1 LNHDA, CDR2 SQIVND (reference sequence). V shed 5 bases, J shed 5 bases, and the junction held 6 bases outside the gene matches. The CDR3 has 15 amino acids. The CDR3 sequence is CASSPGQGARETQYF. The CDR3 DNA reads TGTGCCAGTAGTCCGGGACAGGGGGCTCGGGAGACCCAGTACTTC.

V gene TRBV5-1 combines with J gene TRBJ1-1, with 9 bases lining up with TRBD1. The CDR3 runs to 16 residues. V was clipped by 0 bases and J by 5 bases; unmatched bases: 8. Germline loops: CDR1 SGHRS, CDR2 YFSETQ. In nucleotides, the CDR3 is TGCGCCAGCAGCTTGGTGGGACAGGGAATTGGAACTGAAGCTTTCTTT. It is translated as CASSLVGQGIGTEAFF.